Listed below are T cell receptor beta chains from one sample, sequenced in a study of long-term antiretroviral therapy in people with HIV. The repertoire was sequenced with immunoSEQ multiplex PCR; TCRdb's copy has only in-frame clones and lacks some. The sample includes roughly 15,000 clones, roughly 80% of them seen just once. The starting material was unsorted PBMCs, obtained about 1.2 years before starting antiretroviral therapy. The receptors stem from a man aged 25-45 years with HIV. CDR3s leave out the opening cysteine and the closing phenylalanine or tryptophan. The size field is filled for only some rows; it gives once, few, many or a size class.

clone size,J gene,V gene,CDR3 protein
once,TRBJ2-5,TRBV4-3,ASSYWTGSLPETQY
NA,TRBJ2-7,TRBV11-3,ASGRYEQY
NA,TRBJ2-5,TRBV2,ASRRDPGTETQY
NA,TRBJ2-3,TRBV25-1,ASSPARVSSTDTQY
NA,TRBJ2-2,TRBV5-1,ASSLENGATGELF
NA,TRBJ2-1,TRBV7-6,ASSLAGTSGVYNEQF
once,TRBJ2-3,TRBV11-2,ASSRWSRTQY
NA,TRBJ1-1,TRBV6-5,ASRGDTEAF
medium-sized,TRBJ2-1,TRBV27,ASSGLSHEQF
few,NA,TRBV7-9,ASSTSGTQY
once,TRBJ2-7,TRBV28,ASSKLYEQY
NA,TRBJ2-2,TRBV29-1,SVSGLNTGELF
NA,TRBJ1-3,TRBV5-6,ASSRMVNSGNTIY
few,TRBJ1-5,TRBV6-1,ASRRTGGNQPQH
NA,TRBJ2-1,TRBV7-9,ASPLVGGPNNEQF
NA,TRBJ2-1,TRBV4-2,ASSQEGLGRQYYNEQF
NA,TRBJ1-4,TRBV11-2,ASSLVGGAGANEKLF
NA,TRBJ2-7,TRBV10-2,ASPRGPQAAGDEQY
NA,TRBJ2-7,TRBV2,ASSFSGGPSYEQY
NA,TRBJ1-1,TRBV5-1,ASSHGGGNTEAF
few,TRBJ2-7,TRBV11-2,ASSLDLEGGYEQY
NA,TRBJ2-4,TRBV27,ASSFITEAKNIQY
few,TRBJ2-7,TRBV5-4,ASSSRTYSGAYEQY
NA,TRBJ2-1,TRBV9,ASSGLTSRNEQF
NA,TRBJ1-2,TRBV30,AWSPLEAGGGYT
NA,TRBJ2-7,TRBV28,ASRERSLSYEQY
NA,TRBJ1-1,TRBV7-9,ASSLEGAHTEAF
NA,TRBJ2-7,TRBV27,ASSSDRGQNEQY
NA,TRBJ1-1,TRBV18,ASSPKDSATEAF
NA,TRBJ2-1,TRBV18,ASSPASGGDNEQF
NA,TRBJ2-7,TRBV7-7,ASSFSGFHEQY
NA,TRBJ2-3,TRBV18,ASSALGRGPDTQY
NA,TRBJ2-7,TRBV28,ASSLGRNTNEQY
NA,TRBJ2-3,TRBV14,ASSQPGLAGGDSSTDTQY
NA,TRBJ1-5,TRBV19,ASRGDTLGQPQH
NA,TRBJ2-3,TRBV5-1,ASSLDDPRTDTQY
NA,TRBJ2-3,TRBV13,ASSLARTDTQY
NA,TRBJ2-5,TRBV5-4,ASSPVGDETQY
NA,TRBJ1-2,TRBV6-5,ASSPGTDYGYT